This T cell receptor (beta chain) emerged from a study of identical twins. This CDR3 contains 13 residues. The germline V and J ends were trimmed by 0 bases and 4 bases, with 5 bases remaining between them. From germline, CDR1 is SGHVS and CDR2 FNYEAQ. TCRdb reanalysed the 5' RACE reads using MiXCR and keeps one entry per CDR3 protein. Of 500,000 to 650,000 distinct CDR3 sequences listed, about 7.1% are singletons. This clonotype was seen many times. These data were also reused for a study on yellow fever vaccine responses in identical twins.

The sequence came from a woman between 18 and 29 years old in good health. What was sequenced was PBMCs. The V call is TRBV7-6, the J call TRBJ2-3; the D gene is possibly TRBD2 (5 bases). The CDR3 coding sequence is TGTGCCAGCAGCTTAGCGGAGGCAGATACGCAGTATTTT. Its protein product is CASSLAEADTQYF.